Each of the 28 T cell receptor beta chains below was sequenced from the same sample in a study of response to subunit inactivated influenza vaccine. TCRdb itself ran the RT-PCR reads through MiXCR, one entry per CDR3 protein. The data contain about 530,000 distinct CDR3 sequences, 10% to 15% of them singletons. Sequences were derived from PBMCs from blood, sampled more than 35 days after vaccination. The receptor set was obtained from a man aged 50-60 years who received an inactivated influenza vaccine.

The CDR3 reads CASNGGVSYNEQFF. CDR3 DNA sequence: TGTGCCAGCAATGGCGGAGTCTCCTACAATGAGCAGTTCTTC. V and J are TRBV9 and TRBJ2-1; no reliable D call. Germline CDR1 and CDR2: SGDLS and YYNGEE. Trimming took off 6 bases at V and 0 bases at J, with 10 bases between the two ends. CDR3 length: 14 residues.

This clonotype was detected a few times. The CDR3 loop is CSARDRGGRDEQYF. DNA for the CDR3: TGCAGTGCTAGAGATCGCGGGGGACGGGACGAGCAGTACTTC. The V and J genes are TRBV20-1 and TRBJ2-7, with TRBD2 matching over 7 bases. The ends lost 0 bases at V and 5 bases at J; junction bases unmatched: 7. This CDR3 comprises 14 residues. CDR1 and CDR2 (germline): DFQATT, SNEGSKA (reference sequence).

The sample holds a few counts of this clonotype. The gene calls are TRBV20-1 and TRBJ2-7; 11 bases match TRBD1. The V gene's germline CDR1 is DFQATT and CDR2 SNEGSKA (reference sequence). The length of the CDR3 is 16 residues. Trimming at V came to 0 bases and at J to 3 bases, leaving 7 bases not matched to a gene. The CDR3 DNA follows: TGCAGTGCTAGAGAACAATCCGGGACAGGGGGCTACGAGCAGTACTTC. Its translation is CSAREQSGTGGYEQYF.

This rearrangement joins TRBV2 to TRBJ2-7; 7 bases line up with TRBD1. There are 16 residues in the CDR3. V gave up 6 bases and J gave up 4 bases; unmatched junction bases: 15. Germline V gives CDR1 SNHLY, CDR2 FYNNEI. The CDR3 DNA reads TGTGCCAGCAGCCGTGGGCGACAGGGATCAAGTTACGAGCAGTACTTC. Encoded protein: CASSRGRQGSSYEQYF.

There are a few counts of this clonotype. V is TRBV6-1 and J is TRBJ2-7; D gene ambiguous. Trimming took off 7 bases at V and 3 bases at J, with 16 bases between the two ends. The CDR3 extends over 14 amino acids. Germline CDR1 MNHNS, CDR2 SASEGT. CDR3 region: CASMVSVIDYEQYF. The CDR3 DNA reads TGTGCCAGCATGGTCAGTGTCATAGACTACGAGCAGTACTTC.

The CDR3 DNA reads as TGTGCCAGCAGTCCCCTCAGGAGAGCGGGAGGGCCTCATGAGCAGTTCTTC. As protein: CASSPLRRAGGPHEQFF. The chain is built from TRBV27 and TRBJ2-1; TRBD2 aligns across 10 bases. The CDR3 is made up of 17 amino acids. V shed 5 bases, J shed 8 bases, and the junction held 15 bases outside the gene matches. Germline V gene lookup returns CDR1 MNHEY and CDR2 SMNVEV (reference sequence).

This clonotype has just a few counts. V usage is TRBV6-1 and J usage is TRBJ2-3, with 11 bases matching TRBD2. Per germline, CDR1 MNHNS and CDR2 SASEGT. J gave up 3 bases and V 9 bases, and 8 bases lay outside the gene matches. The CDR3 sequence is 15 residues long. The CDR3 bases are TGTGCCAGTACCACGGGACTAGCGGTTACAGATACGCAGTATTTT. Translated, it gives CASTTGLAVTDTQYF.

The chain employs TRBV5-1 and TRBJ2-7; D is ambiguous. Trimming took 3 bases from V and 5 from J, leaving 21 bases between them. The V gene's germline CDR1 is SGHRS and CDR2 YFSETQ. The CDR3 has 16 amino acids. CDR3 protein: CASSWNSGSLSHEQYF. Written as DNA, the CDR3 is TGCGCCAGCAGCTGGAATTCCGGGTCCTTGAGCCACGAGCAGTACTTC.

In its sample, this clonotype was seen a few times. The chain joins TRBV7-2 to TRBJ1-6; no definite D call. The V and J ends lost 5 bases and 7 bases respectively, with 15 bases between them. Germline CDR1 is SGHTA and CDR2 is FQGNSA. The CDR3 covers 15 residues. The CDR3 DNA reads as TGTGCCAGCAGCCACTATGGACGCCCCAATTCACCCCTCCACTTT. Its translation: CASSHYGRPNSPLHF.

There are many counts of this clonotype. The chain's CDR3 is CASSQGAYGYTF. The CDR3, as DNA: TGTGCCAGCAGCCAGGGGGCTTATGGCTACACCTTC. The J gene is TRBJ1-2, the V gene TRBV12-3 or TRBV12-4, with TRBD1 matching 8 bases. The CDR3 is 12 amino acids. V lost 6 bases to trimming and J lost 5 bases; unmatched junction nucleotides: 2.

This clonotype occurred a few times. The chain couples TRBV11-2 to TRBJ1-1; 9 bases match TRBD1. The CDR3 sequence is 14 residues long. Germline assignment: CDR1 SGHAT and CDR2 FQNNGV. V lost 1 base and J lost 7; bases outside the gene matches: 4. Written as DNA, the CDR3 is TGTGCCAGCAGCTTAGGGACAGGGGCATATGAAGCTTTCTTT. Its translation is CASSLGTGAYEAFF.

The chain couples TRBV7-8 to TRBJ2-1, with D unclear. Germline loops: CDR1 SGHVS, CDR2 FQNEAQ. CDR3 size: 13 residues. Trimming pared 0 bases from V and 5 bases from J, leaving 5 bases between. CDR3 bases: TGTGCCAGCAGCTTAGCGGAAAACAATGAGCAGTTCTTC. Encoded protein: CASSLAENNEQFF.

In this sample, this clonotype turned up a few times. The rearrangement joins TRBV5-5 to TRBJ2-5; D gene ambiguous. In germline, CDR1 is SGHKS, CDR2 YYEKEE (reference sequence). This CDR3 has 15 residues. The V end was cut by 4 bases, the J end by 5 bases, with 18 bases between. The CDR3 here is CASSVRPYQRETQYF. In nucleotides, the CDR3 is TGTGCCAGCAGCGTGAGGCCCTATCAGAGGGAGACCCAGTACTTC.

This clonotype was counted a few times. J is TRBJ2-7 and V is TRBV7-6, with D maybe TRBD1 (6 bases). This CDR3 region has 15 residues. Germline-derived CDR1 and CDR2 are SGHVS and FNYEAQ. Trimming shortened V by 2 bases and J by 3 bases, and 14 bases separated the two germline ends. CDR3 nucleotide sequence: TGTGCCAGCAGCTTAAGGGGCCAGGGGTTCTACGAGCAGTACTTC. Its translation is CASSLRGQGFYEQYF.

This clonotype has only a few counts. The gene calls are TRBV14 and TRBJ1-1, with 7 bases fitting TRBD1. V shed 3 bases and J 1 base; nucleotides not matched to a gene: 2. The CDR3 totals 14 residues. Germline CDR1 SGHDN, CDR2 FVKESK. The CDR3 here is CASSHQGGNTEAFF. DNA for the CDR3: TGTGCCAGCAGCCACCAGGGGGGGAACACTGAAGCTTTCTTT.

This chain uses TRBV20-1 with TRBJ2-5; 7 bases fit TRBD2. This CDR3 is 14 amino acids long. Germline-derived CDR1 and CDR2 are DFQATT and SNEGSKA (reference sequence). J was trimmed by 4 bases and V by 3 bases; bases with no gene match: 8. In DNA form, the CDR3 reads TGCAGTGCTAGGAGGGCGGGAGAAGGAGAGACCCAGTACTTC. Translation: CSARRAGEGETQYF.

The V call is TRBV5-1, the J call TRBJ2-1; D may match TRBD1 or TRBD2 (5 bases each). The CDR3 contains 15 residues. The V end was cut by 6 bases, the J end by 5 bases, with 18 bases between. From germline, CDR1 is SGHRS and CDR2 YFSETQ. The chain's CDR3 is CASTPGAETNNEQFF. CDR3 DNA sequence: TGCGCCAGCACCCCCGGGGCAGAAACCAACAATGAGCAGTTCTTC.

This clonotype has only a few counts. V usage is TRBV29-1 and J usage is TRBJ2-1; D may be TRBD2 (6 bases). This CDR3 contains 17 residues. Germline CDR1 and CDR2: SQVTM and ANQGSEA. The V end lost 7 bases, the J end lost 7 bases, and 29 bases lay between the germline ends. The CDR3 coding sequence is TGCAGCGCCTCCTCCAATTTACTAGCCGGTAGAAATAATGAGCAGTTCTTC. Its protein product is CSASSNLLAGRNNEQFF.

This clonotype has more than one count but fewer than ten. Here the CDR3 reads CASAPGMDYFQETQYF. The DNA for the CDR3 is TGTGCCAGCGCCCCCGGAATGGACTACTTCCAAGAGACCCAGTACTTC. The V call is TRBV7-6, the J call TRBJ2-5, with a possible D match to TRBD2 (6 bases). CDR3 length equals 16 residues. Per the germline V gene, CDR1 is SGHVS and CDR2 is FNYEAQ. V was pared by 8 bases and J by 1 base, with 20 bases between. The complete variable domain, with remaining parts taken from reference TRBV7-6 and TRBJ2-5, reads GAGVSQSPRYKVTKRGQDVALRCDPISGHVSLYWYRQALGQGPEFLTYFNYEAQQDKSGLPNDRFSAERPEGSISTLTIQRTEQRDSAMYRCASAPGMDYFQETQYFGPGTRLLVL.

This clonotype was counted between two and nine times. The chain is built from TRBV6-2 or TRBV6-3 and TRBJ2-7, with 11 positions matching TRBD2. CDR1 is MNHEY and CDR2 is SVGEGT in the germline V gene. J lost 1 base, V lost 4 bases, and 3 bases had no gene match. The CDR3 extends over 15 amino acids. The CDR3 loop is CASSSGLAVSYEQYF. As DNA, the CDR3 is TGTGCCAGCAGTTCGGGACTAGCGGTTTCCTACGAGCAGTACTTC.

This chain links TRBV28 with TRBJ2-3, with D hard to call. Germline V gene data show CDR1 as MDHEN and CDR2 as SYDVKM. The CDR3 runs to 12 residues. Trimming stripped 7 bases from V and 3 bases from J, with 8 bases between. The CDR3 sequence: CASKPLTDTQYF. CDR3 nucleotide sequence: TGTGCCAGCAAACCCCTAACAGATACGCAGTATTTT.

This clonotype was seen more than once but under ten times. This chain links TRBV28 with TRBJ2-2; 7 bases are shared with TRBD1. The trim removed 6 bases at V and 12 bases at J, leaving 7 bases unmatched. Per germline, CDR1 MDHEN and CDR2 SYDVKM. The CDR3 consists of 12 residues. The CDR3 coding sequence is TGTGCCAGCAGGGTCAGGGGGAAGCAGCTGTTTTTT. It encodes CASRVRGKQLFF.

The V call is TRBV7-9, the J call TRBJ2-7, with TRBD2 matching over 12 bases. V dropped 1 base and J dropped 6; count of bases not matched to a gene: 1. Germline loops: CDR1 SEHNR, CDR2 FQNEAQ (reference sequence). The CDR3 covers 14 residues. CDR3 sequence reads: CASSLGTSGIEQYF. The CDR3, as DNA: TGTGCCAGCAGCTTAGGGACTAGCGGGATCGAGCAGTACTTC. The full variable domain, in which reference TRBV7-9 and TRBJ2-7 provide the parts outside the CDR3, is DTGVSQNPRHKITKRGQNVTFRCDPISEHNRLYWYRQTLGQGPEFLTYFQNEAQLEKSRLLSDRFSAERPKGSFSTLEIQRTEQGDSAMYLCASSLGTSGIEQYFGPGTRLTVT.

This rearrangement joins TRBV5-1 to TRBJ2-4, with D unresolved. The V and J ends lost 0 bases and 7 bases respectively, with 11 bases between them. Germline V CDR1 and CDR2: SGHRS, YFSETQ. The CDR3 is made up of 14 amino acids. This CDR3 reads CASSLEGSRNIQYF. The CDR3 bases are TGCGCCAGCAGCTTGGAAGGAAGTAGGAACATTCAGTACTTC. Full variable domain (missing parts from reference TRBV5-1 and TRBJ2-4): KAGVTQTPRYLIKTRGQQVTLSCSPISGHRSVSWYQQTPGQGLQFLFEYFSETQRNKGNFPGRFSGRQFSNSRSEMNVSTLELGDSALYLCASSLEGSRNIQYFGAGTRLSVL.

This clonotype was detected a few times. V is TRBV20-1 and J is TRBJ1-5; 9 positions agree with TRBD1. Germline V gene data show CDR1 as DFQATT and CDR2 as SNEGSKA (reference sequence). CDR3 length: 14 amino acids. V trimming: 2 bases; J trimming: 4 bases; junction bases outside the gene matches: 3. DNA for the CDR3: TGCAGTGCTAGATCAGGACAGGGGAATCAGCCCCAGCATTTT. It yields the protein CSARSGQGNQPQHF.

The rearrangement uses TRBV28 and TRBJ2-5, with D possibly being TRBD1 (5 bases). The germline gives CDR1 MDHEN, CDR2 SYDVKM. V was cut by 11 bases and J by 1 base, with 8 bases left in between. The CDR3 totals 11 residues. The CDR3 reads CACGAQETQYF. The CDR3 DNA reads TGTGCCTGTGGGGCCCAAGAGACCCAGTACTTC.

This clonotype was seen at least ten times. The rearrangement joins TRBV19 to TRBJ2-2; D remains unclear. The CDR3 length is 15 residues. V dropped 3 bases and J dropped 2 bases, with 10 bases sitting between them. Germline assignment: CDR1 LNHDA and CDR2 SQIVND (reference sequence). The CDR3 nucleotides are TGTGCCAGTAGTATTTTTGGTGGAAACACCGGGGAGCTGTTTTTT. It specifies CASSIFGGNTGELFF.

V and J are TRBV5-1 and TRBJ1-2; 9 bases align to TRBD1. The CDR3 consists of 14 residues. The V gene's germline CDR1 is SGHRS and CDR2 YFSETQ. V lost 4 bases, J lost 7 bases, and 8 bases stayed unmatched. CDR3 bases: TGCGCCAGCAGCACGGACAGGGGCTGGGGTGGCTACACCTTC. Its protein is CASSTDRGWGGYTF.